The clone carrying this TCR beta chain showed up many times. Antigen specificity is unknown. RNA transcripts provided the source from which TCR beta CDR3 regions were amplified. First-round RT-PCR with HTBI primers amplified the TCR CDR3 region. TCRdb re-called the multiplex PCR reads with MiXCR, one entry per CDR3 protein. The sample comprises 500,000 to 650,000 distinct CDR3 sequences, roughly 15% of which are singletons, and 9.5% to 15% rests with the top ten. V was clipped by 5 bases and J by 9 bases; unmatched bases: 12. Germline CDR1 is SEHNR and CDR2 is FQNEAQ (reference sequence). The CDR3 totals 15 residues. Pregnant or lactating patients were excluded, as were those with uncontrolled infection or other autoimmune disease. This record belongs to a study of T cells in Graves' hyperthyroidism and ophthalmopathy. Study-level points and caveats: Most thyroid clonotypes with frequency above 0.001 were detected in blood.

Sequencing input: blood. The chain joins TRBV7-9 to TRBJ2-1; TRBD2 matches 8 bases. This clonotype was sampled from a woman in her 50s with Graves' ophthalmopathy. The CDR3 DNA is TGTGCCAGCAGCCCGGGGACTAGTCATGGGCCTGAGCAGTTCTTC. It translates to CASSPGTSHGPEQFF.